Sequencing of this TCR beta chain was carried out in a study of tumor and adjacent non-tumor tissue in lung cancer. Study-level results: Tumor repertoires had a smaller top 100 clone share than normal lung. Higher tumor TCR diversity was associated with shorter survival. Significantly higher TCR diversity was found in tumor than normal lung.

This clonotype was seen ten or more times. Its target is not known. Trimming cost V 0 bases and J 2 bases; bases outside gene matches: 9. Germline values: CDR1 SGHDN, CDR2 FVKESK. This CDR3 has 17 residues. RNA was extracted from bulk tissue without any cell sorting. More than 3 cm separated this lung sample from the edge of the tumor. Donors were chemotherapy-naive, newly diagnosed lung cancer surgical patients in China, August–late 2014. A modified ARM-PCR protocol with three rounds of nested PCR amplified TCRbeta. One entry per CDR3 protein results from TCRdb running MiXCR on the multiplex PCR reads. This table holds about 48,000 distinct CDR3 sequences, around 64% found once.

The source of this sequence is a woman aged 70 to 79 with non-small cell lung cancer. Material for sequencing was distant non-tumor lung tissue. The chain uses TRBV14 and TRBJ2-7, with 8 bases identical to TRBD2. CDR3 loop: CASSQDSGTAEPYEQYF. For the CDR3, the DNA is TGTGCCAGCAGCCAAGATAGCGGGACTGCCGAACCCTACGAGCAGTACTTC. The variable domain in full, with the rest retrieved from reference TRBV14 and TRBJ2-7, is EAGVTQFPSHSVIEKGQTVTLRCDPISGHDNLYWYRRVMGKEIKFLLHFVKESKQDESGMPNNRFLAERTGGTYSTLKVQPAELEDSGVYFCASSQDSGTAEPYEQYFGPGTRLTVT.